The 20 T cell receptor beta chains below all came from one sample that was sequenced in a study of blood T cell repertoires in COVID-19. Libraries were prepared by immunoSEQ multiplex PCR; TCRdb keeps only in-frame clonotypes and omits some of them. The profile covers 86,000 or so clones, with roughly 86% appearing a single time and 0.95% to 1.5% taken by the ten largest. Source material: peripheral blood. The receptors were sampled from an elderly woman with acute or convalescent COVID-19.

This chain joins TRBV6-5 and TRBJ1-2; D gene unclear. CDR3 size: 13 residues. Per the germline V gene, CDR1 is MNHEY and CDR2 is SVGAGI. V gave up 7 bases and J gave up 0 bases, with 9 bases separating them. In DNA, the CDR3 is TGTGCCAGCACGCCTGGAGCTAACTATGGCTACACCTTC. Residues: CASTPGANYGYTF.

The V call is TRBV4-2, the J call TRBJ1-2; maybe TRBD1 (6 bases). The CDR3 spans 15 residues. Between the trimmed V and J ends, which lost 0 bases and 4 bases, there was a span of 12 bases. The germline CDR1 and CDR2 sequences are LGHNA and YNFKEQ. Here the CDR3 reads CASSQEPRGAYGYTF. Here the CDR3 DNA reads TGTGCCAGCAGCCAAGAGCCCAGGGGCGCCTATGGCTACACCTTC.

The chain uses TRBV29-1 and TRBJ2-3, with 7 bases fitting TRBD1. The CDR3 has 14 amino acids. Trimming cost V 8 bases and J 2 bases; bases outside gene matches: 10. Germline V gene lookup returns CDR1 SQVTM and CDR2 ANQGSEA. CDR3 sequence: CSTRMGQSTDTQYF. For the CDR3, the DNA is TGCAGCACGCGGATGGGACAGTCCACAGATACGCAGTATTTT.

This clone appeared a single time. This chain connects TRBV5-8 to TRBJ2-5, with a possible D match to TRBD1 (5 bases). V was trimmed by 0 bases and J by 0 bases, leaving 9 bases between them. Germline values: CDR1 SGHTS, CDR2 YDEGEE. The CDR3 runs 15 residues. Here the CDR3 reads CASSLARVNQETQYF. CDR3 bases: TGTGCCAGCAGCTTGGCCAGGGTCAACCAAGAGACCCAGTACTTC.

This chain connects TRBV5-1 to TRBJ1-4, with 10 nucleotides matching TRBD1. The CDR3 spans 17 residues. V was clipped by 0 bases and J by 3 bases; unmatched bases: 5. Looked up from germline, CDR1 is SGHRS and CDR2 is YFSETQ. CDR3 bases: TGCGCCAGCAGCTTGGGACAGGGGGCGCGGGCTAATGAAAAACTGTTTTTT. Protein: CASSLGQGARANEKLFF.

A few counts support this clone. V gene TRBV5-1 combines with J gene TRBJ1-4; a weak D match, TRBD1 (6 bases). V lost 1 base and J lost 0, with 16 bases in between. Looked up from germline, CDR1 is SGHRS and CDR2 is YFSETQ. This CDR3 region has 18 residues. The CDR3 DNA is TGCGCCAGCAGCTTGCCCAGGGGAGCCCCGTCAACTAATGAAAAACTGTTTTTT. Encoded protein: CASSLPRGAPSTNEKLFF.

V gene TRBV5-1 combines with J gene TRBJ1-2; D uncertain. The CDR3 sequence is 13 residues long. V was clipped by 0 bases and J by 6 bases, with 9 bases between them. Germline values: CDR1 SGHRS, CDR2 YFSETQ. CDR3 in DNA: TGCGCCAGCAGCTTGGGGCCCCCCGATGGCTACACCTTC. This sequence encodes CASSLGPPDGYTF.

The chain joins TRBV7-2 to TRBJ2-7, with 13 bases aligning to TRBD2. Germline values: CDR1 SGHTA, CDR2 FQGNSA. After removal of 5 bases from V and 4 bases from J, the junction contained 17 bases not matched to a gene. The CDR3 sequence is 19 residues long. The CDR3 reads CASSHSSRTSGRYGYEQYF. In DNA, the CDR3 is TGTGCCAGCAGCCACTCTTCCAGGACTAGCGGGAGATATGGATACGAGCAGTACTTC.

CDR3 residues: CASTPGAGDEQFF. DNA of the CDR3: TGTGCCAGCACCCCGGGGGCGGGGGATGAGCAGTTCTTC. V and J are TRBV5-4 and TRBJ2-1; weak D call: TRBD2 (7 bases). V was trimmed by 6 bases and J by 8 bases, leaving 15 bases between them. CDR1 and CDR2 from the germline V gene are SGHNT and YYREEE (reference sequence). The CDR3 has 13 residues.

V and J are TRBV2 and TRBJ2-5; the D gene is possibly TRBD2 (5 bases). Trimming removed 7 bases from V and 5 bases from J, with 14 bases in between. The length of the CDR3 is 13 residues. CDR1 is SNHLY and CDR2 is FYNNEI in the germline V gene. This chain's CDR3 is CASKKEGGETQYF. The CDR3 nucleotides read TGTGCCAGCAAGAAAGAGGGTGGGGAGACCCAGTACTTC.

The gene calls are TRBV3-1 (or the pseudogene TRBV3-2) and TRBJ2-5, with 10 bases fitting TRBD1. The CDR3 length is 13 residues. CDR1 and CDR2 (germline): LGHDT, YNNKEL (reference sequence). Trimming removed 6 bases from V and 5 bases from J; junction bases left unmatched: 3. The CDR3 is CASSRTGGETQYF. As DNA, the CDR3 is TGTGCCAGCAGTCGGACAGGGGGTGAGACCCAGTACTTC.

J is TRBJ1-2 and V is TRBV20-1; 8 nucleotides agree with TRBD1. The ends lost 3 bases at V and 4 bases at J; junction bases unmatched: 7. The germline gives CDR1 DFQATT, CDR2 SNEGSKA (reference sequence). The length of the CDR3 is 14 residues. The CDR3: CSASVGQDLYGYTF. In nucleotides, the CDR3 is TGCAGTGCTAGTGTGGGACAGGATCTCTATGGCTACACCTTC.

This rearrangement joins TRBV2 to TRBJ2-7; D may be TRBD2 (6 bases). CDR1 SNHLY and CDR2 FYNNEI come from the germline V gene. The CDR3 spans 14 residues. The V gene lost 10 bases and the J gene lost 1 base, with 17 bases spanning the gap. The CDR3 sequence is CAITRDLTSYEQYF. CDR3 nucleotide sequence: TGTGCCATAACCCGGGACTTGACATCCTACGAGCAGTACTTC. Supplemented by reference TRBV2 and TRBJ2-7, the full variable domain reads EPEVTQTPSHQVTQMGQEVILRCVPISNHLYFYWYRQILGQKVEFLVSFYNNEISEKSEIFDDQFSVERPDGSNFTLKIRSTKLEDSAMYFCAITRDLTSYEQYFGPGTRLTVT.

For the CDR3, the DNA is TGCGCCAGCTCCTCGGACACCGTTAATGAAAAACTGTTTTTT. Protein product: CASSSDTVNEKLFF. This sequence joins TRBV5-1 and TRBJ1-4; D might be TRBD1 (5 bases). This CDR3 spans 14 amino acids. CDR1 is SGHRS and CDR2 is YFSETQ in the germline V gene. Trimming removed 7 bases at V and 4 bases at J, with 14 bases between.

The chain combines TRBV6-2 or TRBV6-3 with TRBJ1-1, with a weak D call TRBD1 (5 bases). Between the trimmed V and J ends, which lost 3 bases and 5 bases, there was a span of 16 bases. This CDR3 is built from 15 residues. Germline V gives CDR1 MNHEY, CDR2 SVGEGT. The CDR3 bases are TGTGCCAGCAGTTATACCCAGACGGGGGGAACTGAAGCTTTCTTT. It codes for CASSYTQTGGTEAFF.

The gene calls are TRBV11-2 and TRBJ2-7; D perhaps matches TRBD1 (5 bases). Germline V gene lookup returns CDR1 SGHAT and CDR2 FQNNGV. With 5 bases removed from V and 6 bases from J, the gap between germline ends came to 17 bases. This CDR3 region has 14 residues. The CDR3 DNA follows: TGTGCCAGCAGCACAGGTCGAATCGGGTCCGAGCAGTACTTC. Translation gives CASSTGRIGSEQYF.

The chain joins TRBV7-2 to TRBJ1-1, with D unresolved. CDR3 size: 13 residues. Trimming cost V 5 bases and J 1 base, with 8 bases left between them. Germline V gives CDR1 SGHTA, CDR2 FQGNSA. As DNA, the CDR3 is TGTGCCAGCAGCCGGCGGGAGAACACTGAAGCTTTCTTT. Its translation: CASSRRENTEAFF.

The chain recombines TRBV6-5 with TRBJ1-6, with a tentative D call TRBD1 (6 bases). The V gene lost 5 bases and the J gene lost 8 bases, with 16 bases spanning the gap. Per germline, CDR1 MNHEY and CDR2 SVGAGI. CDR3 size: 15 residues. The CDR3 region is CASSRKGVLDSPLHF. The CDR3 DNA follows: TGTGCCAGCAGTCGAAAGGGGGTTTTGGATTCACCCCTCCACTTT.

V and J are TRBV19 and TRBJ1-5; the D is unclear. The CDR3 has 15 amino acids. V was trimmed by 2 bases and J by 0 bases, leaving 8 bases between them. Germline V lookup: CDR1 LNHDA, CDR2 SQIVND (reference sequence). CDR3 nucleotides: TGTGCCAGTAGTATAAAGGCGGATAGCAATCAGCCCCAGCATTTT. Its protein product is CASSIKADSNQPQHF.

This chain joins TRBV19 and TRBJ1-5, with D maybe TRBD1 (5 bases). The CDR3 runs to 15 residues. Germline V lookup: CDR1 LNHDA, CDR2 SQIVND (reference sequence). Trimming pared 5 bases from V and 4 bases from J, leaving 15 bases between. Written as DNA, the CDR3 is TGTGCCAGTAGTTATGTGCAGGGCAGAAATCAGCCCCAGCATTTT. This encodes CASSYVQGRNQPQHF.